What follows is one T cell receptor beta chain and its context. Its cognate antigen is unknown. This may be a read error, as it is one base from a much larger clone. This CDR3 has 13 residues. Germline V CDR1 and CDR2: MGHDK, SYGVNS. V was shortened by 5 bases and J by 5 bases, with 12 bases between the two germline ends. The record originates from a study of glioma-infiltrating T cells. Study-level background: Dexamethasone exposure before glioma surgery was limited to six or fewer days.

Study-wide results and limits: Above-expected tissue-blood divergence occurred in all gliomas, most in low-grade ones.

TCR alpha and beta CDR3 regions were amplified from RNA using iRepertoire nested multiplex PCR. TCRdb processed the multiplex PCR reads anew with MiXCR; each CDR3 protein has one entry. The sample includes about 380,000 distinct CDR3 sequences, 41% of them seen just once. The V gene is TRBV25-1, the J gene TRBJ1-1, with D unclear. The receptor was isolated from a human donor with low-grade glioma or glioblastoma, undergoing nonglioma brain surgery, or in good health (not recorded which). Sequencing was done on a sample of glioma tissue, nonneoplastic brain tissue, or PBMCs (not recorded which). The CDR3 reads CASSYNGETEAFF. The DNA for the CDR3 is TGTGCCAGCAGTTACAACGGGGAGACTGAAGCTTTCTTT.